This TCR beta chain stems from a study of blood T cell repertoires in COVID-19. About the study: There were acute and convalescent COVID-19 samples, and they came from the United States, Italy and Spain. T cells, B-cell-depleted T cells, or PBMCs provided the cDNA or gDNA that served as material.

Only one count was recorded for this clone. V was clipped by 2 bases and J by 5 bases; unmatched bases: 3. The germline V gene encodes CDR1 KGHSH and CDR2 LQKENI. The length of the CDR3 is 14 residues. Per the study methods: Researchers report that nucleated cell counts were estimated from reference gene primer amplification. Some clones are missing from TCRdb's copy, which holds only in-frame ones; the method was immunoSEQ multiplex PCR. For V, J and clone size, that table is used; D and trimming come from the DNA. The profile shows about 190,000 clones, more than 70% of them singletons. This clonotype was sampled from a woman aged 40 to 55 who had recovered from COVID-19. The sequenced sample consisted of peripheral blood. The chain recombines TRBV18 with TRBJ2-5; 9 nucleotides agree with TRBD1. CDR3 loop: CASSPRTGAETQYF. The CDR3 DNA reads TGTGCCAGCTCACCAAGGACAGGGGCGGAGACCCAGTACTTC.